Reported below is one T cell receptor beta chain. Its antigen is undetermined. Sequencing targeted expressed TCRB transcripts, as all isolated RNA had been reverse transcribed. Data came from immunoSEQ multiplex PCR; TCRdb stores just in-frame clones and leaves some out. Seen here are some 190,000 clones, approximately 8.1% observed once, and the top ten hold 0.94%. This entry is derived from a study of beta chain features in type 1 diabetes. Study overall: The patients were much like the healthy donors in age, gender and cell yields. The study's findings and limits: In every one of the four CD4+ subsets, TCRB CDR3s were moderately but significantly shorter in Type 1 diabetes patients. Insertions were fewer and deletions more numerous at VDJ junctions in type 1 diabetes patients.

CDR3 size: 16 residues. V was clipped by 3 bases and J by 0 bases, with 14 bases between them. CDR1 is SGHDT and CDR2 is YYEEEE in the germline V gene. The rearrangement uses TRBV5-6 and TRBJ2-3, with a weak D call TRBD1 (6 bases). Sequenced material: central memory CD4+ T cells from blood. This TCR derives from a woman between 40 and 55 years old with type 1 diabetes. In DNA form, the CDR3 reads TGTGCCAGCAGCTATAGAGGACAGCCGAGCACAGATACGCAGTATTTT. It codes for CASSYRGQPSTDTQYF.